This entry lists 20 T cell receptor beta chains sequenced from one sample in a study of blood T cell repertoires in COVID-19. Sequencing used immunoSEQ multiplex PCR; TCRdb keeps in-frame clones, though not all of them. The sample includes under 300,000 clones, 80% to 85% seen only once; the top ten take less than 4%. The specimen was peripheral blood. The receptors were gathered from a woman younger than 35 with acute or convalescent COVID-19.

The CDR3 DNA is TGTGCCAGTAAACTTAGCGGCTCCTACAATGAGCAGTTCTTC. It translates to CASKLSGSYNEQFF. The rearrangement joins TRBV19 to TRBJ2-1; maybe TRBD2 (6 bases). Trimming removed 7 bases from V and 0 bases from J, with 10 bases in between. This CDR3 is built from 14 residues. CDR1 is LNHDA, CDR2 SQIVND, per germline (reference sequence).

The table lists this clone with many counts. The V and J genes are TRBV6-1 and TRBJ1-5, with D perhaps matching TRBD1 (5 bases). The CDR3 is 17 residues long. Germline CDR1 is MNHNS and CDR2 is SASEGT. The ends were cut back, 4 bases at V and 3 bases at J, with 19 bases in the middle. The CDR3 sequence: CASSGKGQGGINQPQHF. The CDR3 bases are TGTGCCAGCAGTGGTAAGGGCCAGGGCGGGATCAATCAGCCCCAGCATTTT.

This sequence joins TRBV5-8 and TRBJ1-2, with TRBD1 matching 8 bases. J gave up 8 bases and V 3 bases, and 21 bases lay outside the gene matches. The germline V gene encodes CDR1 SGHTS and CDR2 YDEGEE. The CDR3 runs to 18 residues. This chain's CDR3 is CASSSTLQTGEGLKGYTF. The CDR3 region has the DNA TGTGCCAGCAGCTCGACCCTCCAGACAGGGGAGGGGTTGAAGGGCTACACCTTC.

This clone was counted between two and nine times. V is TRBV4-2 and J is TRBJ1-2; D ambiguous. V was shortened by 6 bases and J by 4 bases, with 6 bases between the two germline ends. In germline, CDR1 is LGHNA, CDR2 YNFKEQ. The CDR3 extends over 11 amino acids. The CDR3 bases are TGTGCCAGCAGGTCGGGCTATGGCTACACCTTC. Amino acids: CASRSGYGYTF.

The V and J genes are TRBV28 and TRBJ1-1; a weak D match, TRBD1 (5 bases). Deletions cut 1 base from V and 0 bases from J, with 12 bases between. The CDR3 runs 16 residues. Looked up from germline, CDR1 is MDHEN and CDR2 is SYDVKM. The CDR3 spells CASSLSETEMNTEAFF. For the CDR3, the DNA is TGTGCCAGCAGTTTATCGGAGACAGAGATGAACACTGAAGCTTTCTTT.

This clone was detected a few times. The CDR3 is CASSFRFGADSPLHF. In DNA, the CDR3 is TGTGCCAGCAGTTTTCGTTTTGGCGCGGATTCACCCCTCCACTTT. V and J are TRBV27 and TRBJ1-6; D is unclear. There are 15 residues in the CDR3. With 3 bases removed from V and 8 bases from J, the gap between germline ends came to 14 bases. CDR1 and CDR2 (germline): MNHEY, SMNVEV (reference sequence).

V gene TRBV7-2 combines with J gene TRBJ2-7; weak D call: TRBD2 (5 bases). Germline values: CDR1 SGHTA, CDR2 FQGNSA. The CDR3 has 13 residues. Trimming stripped 1 base from V and 7 bases from J, with 11 bases between. CDR3 residues: CASSLDRRGEQYF. The CDR3 DNA reads as TGTGCCAGCAGCTTAGATCGCCGAGGGGAGCAGTACTTC.

This clone was picked up a small number of times. The V call is TRBV7-2, the J call TRBJ2-1; tentative D call: TRBD1 (6 bases). Germline CDR1 reads SGHTA; CDR2 reads FQGNSA. V dropped 5 bases and J dropped 5 bases, with 13 bases sitting between them. The CDR3 spans 14 residues. The CDR3 DNA reads as TGTGCCAGCAGCCTCACAGGGATCAACAATGAGCAGTTCTTC. Its protein is CASSLTGINNEQFF.

V gene TRBV15 combines with J gene TRBJ1-2, with TRBD1 matching over 10 bases. The CDR3 runs to 16 residues. CDR1 is LNHNV and CDR2 is YYDKDF in the germline V gene (reference sequence). J lost 6 bases, V lost 0 bases, and 7 bases had no gene match. The CDR3 is CATSRDRLGQGNGYTF. CDR3 sequence (DNA): TGTGCCACCAGCAGAGATCGTCTGGGACAGGGGAATGGCTACACCTTC.

The V call is TRBV6-5, the J call TRBJ1-2; 8 positions agree with TRBD1. Germline-derived CDR1 and CDR2 are MNHEY and SVGAGI. The CDR3 length is 12 residues. With V trimmed by 8 bases and J by 4 bases, 3 bases remained unmatched. Here the CDR3 DNA reads TGTGCCAGCGGACAGGGAGCCTATGGCTACACCTTC. Its translation: CASGQGAYGYTF.

Details on this clone: The germline gene is not matched at one end of the junction; a read error may be the cause. The chain couples TRBV7-7 to TRBJ2-3; maybe TRBD1 (5 bases). CDR3 length: 13 amino acids. Germline CDR1 reads SSHAT; CDR2 reads FNYEAQ (reference sequence). CDR3 sequence (DNA): TGTGCTAGCAGCTTCGATGGGCAGGGAACGCAGTATTTT. Encoded protein: CASSFDGQGTQYF.

The chain has TRBV10-2 and TRBJ2-2; TRBD2 might be the D (5 bases). In germline, CDR1 is WSHSY, CDR2 SAAADI. V lost 5 bases, J lost 2 bases, and 6 bases lay in between. CDR3 length: 13 amino acids. In DNA form, the CDR3 reads TGCGCCAGCAGTCGGACTAACACCGGGGAGCTGTTTTTT. Encoded protein: CASSRTNTGELFF.

The chain has TRBV19 and TRBJ2-1; 10 bases are a match to TRBD1. Germline V lookup: CDR1 LNHDA, CDR2 SQIVND (reference sequence). This CDR3 contains 16 residues. V dropped 6 bases and J dropped 5; count of bases not matched to a gene: 10. CDR3 sequence: CASSTQRGQGNNEQFF. The CDR3 nucleotides are TGTGCCAGTAGCACCCAACGGGGACAGGGGAACAATGAGCAGTTCTTC.

This clone was counted a single time. This chain connects TRBV12-3 or TRBV12-4 to TRBJ2-1; no firm D call. V shed 6 bases and J shed 0 bases, with 6 bases lying between them. The CDR3 covers 13 residues. CDR3 nucleotide sequence: TGTGCCAGCAGCCCGTTCTCCTACAATGAGCAGTTCTTC. It encodes CASSPFSYNEQFF.

The chain joins TRBV6-5 to TRBJ2-2; D is unclear. V shed 4 bases and J shed 0 bases, with 6 bases lying between them. The CDR3 sequence is 14 residues long. Germline CDR1 reads MNHEY; CDR2 reads SVGAGI. CDR3 loop: CASSWSANTGELFF. The CDR3 DNA reads as TGTGCCAGCAGTTGGTCGGCGAACACCGGGGAGCTGTTTTTT.

This chain uses TRBV2 with TRBJ2-1; TRBD2 is a possible D gene (6 bases). This CDR3 has 14 amino acids. Trimming removed 6 bases at V and 0 bases at J, with 9 bases between. From germline, CDR1 is SNHLY and CDR2 FYNNEI. CDR3 amino acids: CASREGSSYNEQFF. The CDR3 coding sequence is TGTGCCAGCAGGGAGGGGAGCTCCTACAATGAGCAGTTCTTC.

The gene calls are TRBV5-1 and TRBJ1-5, with D uncertain. The V and J ends lost 0 bases and 4 bases respectively, with 5 bases between them. Germline CDR1 and CDR2: SGHRS and YFSETQ. This CDR3 region has 13 residues. The CDR3: CASSLAANQPQHF. DNA of the CDR3: TGCGCCAGCAGCTTGGCTGCGAATCAGCCCCAGCATTTT.

In this sample, this clone turned up a few times. The chain has TRBV7-2 and TRBJ2-5, with 8 bases lining up with TRBD2. Germline loops: CDR1 SGHTA, CDR2 FQGNSA. With 1 base clipped from V and 5 bases from J, the junction kept 15 bases outside the gene matches. The CDR3 extends over 18 amino acids. DNA of the CDR3: TGTGCCAGCAGCTTAGGCCTCGTCTTTGCGGGAGGAAGGGAGACCCAGTACTTC. Amino acids: CASSLGLVFAGGRETQYF.

The chain joins TRBV18 to TRBJ1-2; 11 nucleotides line up with TRBD1. Germline V lookup: CDR1 KGHSH, CDR2 LQKENI. This CDR3 is 16 amino acids long. V lost 6 bases and J lost 8; bases outside the gene matches: 14. CDR3 nucleotides: TGTGCCAGCTCCGGGACAGGGGGAGGCGGAACTGGCGGCTACACCTTC. Amino acid sequence: CASSGTGGGGTGGYTF.

V gene TRBV6-2 or TRBV6-3 combines with J gene TRBJ2-7; no clear D gene. This CDR3 has 11 amino acids. CDR1 is MNHEY and CDR2 is SVGEGT in the germline V gene. The V end was cut by 2 bases, the J end by 5 bases, with 4 bases between. The CDR3 coding sequence is TGTGCCAGCAGTTACCCGGACGAGCAGTACTTC. Protein sequence: CASSYPDEQYF.